The clone carrying this T cell receptor (beta chain) came up once. Its antigen remains unidentified. The table came from immunoSEQ multiplex PCR; TCRdb's copy has only in-frame clones and leaves some out. The table shows tens of thousands of clones, with 75% to 90% occurring only once. The data derive from a study of OX40 agonist ivuxolimab in advanced cancers. General study results and limits: Clonal expansion from baseline to week 6 occurred in both CD4+ and CD8+ T cells. Undetermined was the antigen specificity of the expanded peripheral T cells.

The receptor comes from an adult with an advanced solid tumor such as melanoma, head and neck, liver or kidney cancer. The specimen was CD4+ or CD8+ T cells sorted from blood, collected in a trial of the OX40 agonist ivuxolimab.

CDR3 DNA: TGTGCCTGGAGTTCTGGGGACTATGGCTACACCTTC. Translation: CAWSSGDYGYTF. The chain recombines TRBV30 with TRBJ1-2; no reliable D call. Germline V gene lookup returns CDR1 GTSNPN and CDR2 SVGIG (reference sequence). The CDR3 has 12 residues. V was cut by 2 bases and J by 3 bases, with 7 bases left in between.